One and the same sample provided the 18 T cell receptor beta chains below, sequenced in a study of human T cells and chemical hapten exposure. From the RACE reads, TCRdb called clonotypes with MiXCR, one entry per CDR3 protein. The sample has 75,000 to 100,000 distinct CDR3 sequences; 9.3% are singletons. Time point given: patch test 2, 6 weeks after DPC sensitization. Treatment: therapeutic diphenylcyclopropenone sensitization with weekly scalp DPC. This sample comprised whole blood, obtained in connection with sensitization to the hapten diphenylcyclopropenone (DPC). Every receptor here comes from a woman in her thirties or forties with alopecia areata. Some clones in this sample may be carry-over from other donors' samples.

This clonotype was picked up many times. This sequence joins TRBV11-2 and TRBJ2-3; TRBD2 aligns across 16 bases. Germline V gene sequence: CDR1 SGHAT, CDR2 FQNNGV. Unmatched junction bases numbered 13, after V lost 4 bases and J lost 3 bases. The CDR3 contains 20 residues. CDR3 residues: CASSSPLPGLAGGSTDTQYF. Here the CDR3 DNA reads TGTGCCAGCAGCTCTCCCTTACCGGGACTAGCGGGAGGGTCAACAGATACGCAGTATTTT. The full variable domain, its missing parts supplied by reference TRBV11-2 and TRBJ2-3, is EAGVAQSPRYKIIEKRQSVAFWCNPISGHATLYWYQQILGQGPKLLIQFQNNGVVDDSQLPKDRFSAERLKGVDSTLKIQPAKLEDSAVYLCASSSPLPGLAGGSTDTQYFGPGTRLTVL.

There are many counts of this clonotype. The gene calls are TRBV7-9 and TRBJ1-6; D is unclear. From germline, CDR1 is SEHNR and CDR2 FQNEAQ (reference sequence). This CDR3 has 14 amino acids. V was pared by 5 bases and J by 14 bases, with 19 bases between. The CDR3 loop is CASSPRTPGDSLHF. The CDR3 bases are TGTGCCAGCAGCCCCCGCACGCCCGGTGATTCCCTCCACTTT.

This clonotype was seen more than once but under ten times. The CDR3 loop is CSVSGTGEREQYF. CDR3 nucleotide sequence: TGCAGCGTTTCCGGGACAGGGGAGCGGGAGCAGTACTTC. The chain is built from TRBV29-1 and TRBJ2-7; 10 positions agree with TRBD1. V trimming: 5 bases; J trimming: 7 bases; junction bases outside the gene matches: 8. The CDR3 totals 13 residues. The germline CDR1 and CDR2 sequences are SQVTM and ANQGSEA.

This clonotype has only a few counts. The rearrangement links TRBV6-2 or TRBV6-3 to TRBJ1-6; a possible D gene is TRBD1 (5 bases). CDR3 length: 15 residues. The germline CDR1 and CDR2 sequences are MNHEY and SVGEGT. Trimming pared 5 bases from V and 0 bases from J, leaving 8 bases between. The CDR3: CASSNRSSYNSPLHF. The CDR3 DNA is TGTGCCAGCAGTAACAGGAGCTCCTATAATTCACCCCTCCACTTT.

This clonotype was counted only a few times. The CDR3 spells CVAGQETQYF. The CDR3 DNA sequence: TGTGTTGCGGGACAAGAGACCCAGTACTTC. The chain employs TRBV30 and TRBJ2-5; a possible D gene is TRBD2 (6 bases). The CDR3 runs to 10 residues. Germline V gene data show CDR1 as GTSNPN and CDR2 as SVGIG (reference sequence).

This clonotype was recorded only once. This chain uses TRBV12-3 or TRBV12-4 with TRBJ1-5; tentatively, D is TRBD1 (5 bases). V was clipped by 4 bases and J by 9 bases, with 16 bases between them. The CDR3 is made up of 14 amino acids. The CDR3, as DNA: TGTGCCAGCAGTTCCCTAACCCCCCAGGGGCCCCAGCATTTT. Its translation is CASSSLTPQGPQHF.

The table lists this clonotype with a few counts. The genes are TRBV30 and TRBJ2-3, with D hard to call. The V end lost 4 bases, the J end lost 2 bases, and 7 bases lay between the germline ends. This CDR3 region has 12 residues. Germline CDR1 and CDR2: GTSNPN and SVGIG (reference sequence). The DNA of the CDR3 is TGTGCCTGGACTGAAAACACAGATACGCAGTATTTT. Translated, it gives CAWTENTDTQYF.

CDR3 amino acids: CSASFRLAQETQYF. CDR3 DNA: TGCAGTGCTTCTTTTAGACTAGCGCAAGAGACCCAGTACTTC. The chain uses TRBV20-1 and TRBJ2-5; the match to TRBD2 covers 8 bases. The CDR3 runs to 14 residues. Unmatched junction bases numbered 7, after V lost 5 bases and J lost 2 bases. The germline gives CDR1 DFQATT, CDR2 SNEGSKA (reference sequence).

This clonotype was found many times. The chain recombines TRBV10-3 with TRBJ2-5, with a possible D match to TRBD1 (5 bases). CDR3 length equals 16 residues. Germline lookup yields CDR1 ENHRY and CDR2 SYGVKD. V was trimmed by 0 bases and J by 2 bases, leaving 13 bases between them. The CDR3 spells CAISESPGHPQETQYF. CDR3 bases: TGTGCCATCAGTGAGTCCCCTGGACACCCACAAGAGACCCAGTACTTC.

The table lists this clonotype with a few counts. The chain employs TRBV10-2 and TRBJ2-7; possible D gene TRBD2, 6 bases. CDR3 size: 15 residues. V lost 2 bases, J lost 0 bases, and 11 bases lay in between. In germline, CDR1 is WSHSY, CDR2 SAAADI. CDR3: CASSEREMGSYEQYF. CDR3 in DNA: TGCGCCAGCAGTGAGCGGGAGATGGGCTCCTACGAGCAGTACTTC.

A few counts support this clonotype. The chain couples TRBV6-5 to TRBJ2-7, with D unresolved. The CDR3 is made up of 14 amino acids. V lost 4 bases and J lost 0, with 10 bases in between. Germline V lookup: CDR1 MNHEY, CDR2 SVGAGI. The CDR3 is CASSLSAYSYEQYF. CDR3 DNA sequence: TGTGCCAGCAGTTTGAGCGCCTACTCCTACGAGCAGTACTTC.

CDR3 region: CASKGTETQYF. Written as DNA, the CDR3 is TGTGCCAGCAAGGGTACAGAGACCCAGTACTTC. The chain is built from TRBV28 and TRBJ2-5; no reliable D call. The CDR3 has 11 residues. Germline V gene lookup returns CDR1 MDHEN and CDR2 SYDVKM. V was shortened by 7 bases and J by 4 bases, with 7 bases between the two germline ends.

This clonotype has at least ten counts. This chain uses TRBV28 with TRBJ2-5, with D uncertain. The CDR3 loop spans 12 amino acids. Germline-derived CDR1 and CDR2 are MDHEN and SYDVKM. V was clipped by 3 bases and J by 4 bases, with 6 bases between them. CDR3 loop: CASSFVPETQYF. CDR3 nucleotide sequence: TGTGCCAGCAGTTTCGTTCCAGAGACCCAGTACTTC.

The rearrangement uses TRBV6-5 and TRBJ2-1, with 10 bases lining up with TRBD2. Germline trimming cut 6 bases from V and 8 bases from J; bases unmatched to any gene: 10. Germline V CDR1 and CDR2: MNHEY, SVGAGI. CDR3 length equals 15 residues. In DNA form, the CDR3 reads TGTGCCAGCAGGCCCATAGCGGGAGGTGTTCATGAGCAGTTCTTC. The encoded protein is CASRPIAGGVHEQFF.

This clonotype has a handful of counts. The V gene is TRBV11-2, the J gene TRBJ2-1, with a possible D match to TRBD1 (6 bases). CDR3 length equals 14 residues. Germline CDR1 is SGHAT and CDR2 is FQNNGV. Trimming stripped 2 bases from V and 6 bases from J, with 11 bases between. The CDR3 sequence: CASSLRPGANEQFF. The CDR3 coding sequence is TGTGCCAGCAGCTTACGTCCAGGGGCCAATGAGCAGTTCTTC.

CDR3 coding DNA: TGTGCCAGTAGTATAGCGGAGGGGTCTGGGGCCAACGTCCTGACTTTC. Amino acid sequence: CASSIAEGSGANVLTF. This chain links TRBV19 with TRBJ2-6; perhaps TRBD2 as D (6 bases). The CDR3 is 16 amino acids. Germline CDR1 is LNHDA and CDR2 is SQIVND (reference sequence). Trimming removed 1 base from V and 1 base from J, with 8 bases in between.

This clonotype was detected ten times or more. This sequence joins TRBV12-3 or TRBV12-4 and TRBJ1-1; TRBD1 might be the D (6 bases). The V end lost 1 base, the J end lost 8 bases, and 11 bases lay between the germline ends. The CDR3 runs 13 residues. CDR3 in amino acids: CASSLGGQIEAFF. The CDR3 DNA follows: TGTGCCAGCAGTTTAGGCGGACAGATCGAAGCTTTCTTT.

The rearrangement uses TRBV21-1 and TRBJ2-2; the D call in the table, TRBD1, was not verified against the DNA. TRBV21-1 is a listed pseudogene. The CDR3 covers 20 residues. The CDR3 bases are TGTGCCAGCAGCAACGGGTCCGCTGGGACAGGGGAGGATTATCCCGGGGAGCTGTTTTTT. The encoded protein is CASSNGSAGTGEDYPGELFF.